A selection of T cell receptor beta chains follows, all from one sample in a study of Graves' ophthalmopathy and Graves' hyperthyroidism. TCRdb re-called the multiplex PCR reads through MiXCR, storing one row per CDR3 protein. Here the sample spans 620,000 or so distinct CDR3 sequences, over 20% being singletons. The sample comprised peripheral blood. The receptors were gathered from a woman in her late teens or twenties with stable Graves' hyperthyroidism. Some clones in this sample may be carry-over from other donors' samples. Both conserved end residues are part of each CDR3. D genes are given only for firm matches. A row's size may be missing; if present it is once, few, many or a size class.

CASSSELGQETQYF,TGTGCCAGCAGCTCCGAACTAGGCCAAGAGACCCAGTACTTC,NA,14,NA,TRBV11-3,TRBJ2-5
CASSVGQGRHSGANVLTF,TGTGCCAGCAGCGTAGGGCAGGGGCGCCATTCTGGGGCCAACGTCCTGACTTTC,NA,18,NA,TRBV9,TRBJ2-6
CASSEAGRGGNIQYF,TGTGCCAGCAGTGAAGCGGGGCGGGGAGGAAACATTCAGTACTTC,NA,15,NA,TRBV6-1,TRBJ2-4
CASSLNSGPTYEQYF,TGCGCCAGCAGCCTCAACAGCGGGCCGACCTACGAGCAGTACTTC,NA,15,many,TRBV5-1,TRBJ2-7
CASSGGRSSGSYEQYF,TGTGCCAGCAGTGGAGGTCGCTCTAGCGGGAGTTACGAGCAGTACTTC,TRBD2,16,NA,TRBV2,TRBJ2-7
CASSQGQGLNQPQHF,TGCGCCAGCAGCCAAGGACAGGGTTTAAATCAGCCCCAGCATTTT,TRBD1,15,many,TRBV4-1,TRBJ1-5
CASSEHDVVYGYTF,TGTGCCAGCAGCGAACACGACGTAGTCTATGGCTACACCTTC,NA,14,many,TRBV9,TRBJ1-2
CASSIEDSNQPQRF,TGTGCCAGTAGTATAGAAGATAGCAATCAGCCCCAGCGTTTT,NA,14,once,TRBV19,TRBJ1-5
CASSQSRTGGGYTF,TGTGCCAGCAGCCAATCTCGGACAGGAGGCGGCTACACCTTC,TRBD1,14,many,TRBV6-2/TRBV6-3,TRBJ1-2
CASSSTINSPLHF,TGTGCCAGCAGTTCGACAATTAATTCACCCCTCCACTTT,NA,13,NA,TRBV12-3/TRBV12-4,TRBJ1-6
CASRGGEAQETQYF,TGTGCCAGCAGGGGAGGAGAGGCTCAAGAGACCCAGTACTTC,NA,14,many,TRBV2,TRBJ2-5
CASIRGESTEAFF,TGTGCCAGCATCCGGGGCGAGAGCACTGAAGCTTTCTTT,NA,13,NA,TRBV12-3/TRBV12-4,TRBJ1-1
CASAGGEYQPQHF,TGTGCCAGCGCGGGAGGGGAATATCAGCCCCAGCATTTT,NA,13,many,TRBV11-2,TRBJ1-5
CASSPLQGTEAFF,TGTGCCAGCAGTCCGCTACAGGGAACTGAAGCTTTCTTT,NA,13,many,TRBV6-2/TRBV6-3,TRBJ1-1
CASSLVGTAGNTIYF,TGTGCCAGCAGCTTAGTTGGGACAGCCGGAAACACCATATATTTT,TRBD1,15,NA,TRBV11-2,TRBJ1-3
CASSPDPSGQGQETQYF,TGCGCCAGCAGCCCCGATCCATCCGGACAGGGTCAAGAGACCCAGTACTTC,TRBD1,17,few,TRBV4-3,TRBJ2-5
CASSPPGRAETQYF,TGTGCCAGCTCACCACCGGGCAGGGCGGAGACCCAGTACTTC,NA,14,many,TRBV18,TRBJ2-5
CASSPPGAGNSPLHF,TGTGCCAGCTCACCACCAGGGGCAGGGAATTCACCCCTCCACTTT,NA,15,NA,TRBV18,TRBJ1-6
CASSPLGFTYEQYF,TGTGCCAGCAGTCCACTGGGATTTACCTACGAGCAGTACTTC,NA,14,NA,TRBV6-5,TRBJ2-7